One and the same sample provided the 27 T cell receptor beta chains below, sequenced in a study of blood T cells in healthy people across ages. A second PCR, run for about 6 to 11 cycles, used a sample-barcoded 5' primer plus a J-beta primer mix. TCRdb independently ran MiXCR on the 5' RACE reads; one entry per CDR3 protein. This sample carries about 680,000 distinct CDR3 sequences, around 45% of them seen once, and the ten largest clones take about 32%. Sequenced material: blood. All receptors derive from a woman aged 60 to 75 in good health.

This clonotype was observed a handful of times. The chain joins TRBV7-8 to TRBJ2-7; TRBD2 aligns across 8 bases. J gave up 4 bases and V 11 bases, and 13 bases lay outside the gene matches. The CDR3 consists of 14 residues. The germline V gene encodes CDR1 SGHVS and CDR2 FQNEAQ. CDR3: CAGDTKGTRYEQYF. The CDR3 DNA sequence: TGTGCCGGAGACACAAAAGGGACTAGGTACGAGCAGTACTTC.

J is TRBJ2-5 and V is TRBV20-1; D possibly corresponds to TRBD2 (5 bases). Germline CDR1 reads DFQATT; CDR2 reads SNEGSKA (reference sequence). Trimming took 6 bases from V and 4 from J, leaving 9 bases between them. The CDR3 length is 11 residues. The CDR3 nucleotides are TGCAGTGCGTCCACTAGAGAGACCCAGTACTTC. It codes for CSASTRETQYF.

The chain has TRBV7-2 and TRBJ2-7; the D gene is possibly TRBD1 (5 bases). This CDR3 has 13 residues. The V and J ends lost 6 bases and 10 bases respectively, with 19 bases between them. Per the germline V gene, CDR1 is SGHTA and CDR2 is FQGNSA. The chain's CDR3 is CASSSRVQEIQYF. CDR3 nucleotide sequence: TGTGCCAGCAGTTCCAGGGTACAAGAGATCCAGTACTTC.

The sample holds a few counts of this clonotype. J is TRBJ1-6 and V is TRBV27; D is unresolved. This CDR3 has 15 residues. V lost 6 bases and J lost 5, with 14 bases in between. Germline lookup yields CDR1 MNHEY and CDR2 SMNVEV (reference sequence). The CDR3 bases are TGTGCCAGCAGACTCGGACCGGGTGATAATTCACCCCTCCACTTT. Translated: CASRLGPGDNSPLHF.

The rearrangement joins TRBV20-1 to TRBJ2-7; 8 bases are a match to TRBD2. Germline CDR1 and CDR2: DFQATT and SNEGSKA (reference sequence). CDR3 length: 13 amino acids. The V gene end was trimmed by 1 base and the J gene end by 4 bases; junction bases not matched to a gene: 3. In DNA, the CDR3 is TGCAGTGCTAGAGGTACTAGCGGTTACGAGCAGTACTTC. Amino acids: CSARGTSGYEQYF.

The chain links TRBV2 to TRBJ1-4; tentatively, D is TRBD1 (5 bases). V lost 6 bases and J lost 8, with 22 bases in between. This CDR3 comprises 16 residues. Germline V gene lookup returns CDR1 SNHLY and CDR2 FYNNEI. The CDR3 DNA is TGTGCCAGCAGACCAGGACAAGCCCGCAATGGAGAAAAACTGTTTTTT. It encodes CASRPGQARNGEKLFF.

The chain carries TRBV6-6 and TRBJ2-1; D ambiguous. Germline CDR1 is MNHNY and CDR2 is SVGAGI (reference sequence). Trimming left V 6 bases short and J 5 bases short, with 8 bases between. This CDR3 spans 12 amino acids. The CDR3 DNA reads as TGTGCCAGCAGCACGACCGACAATGAGCAGTTCTTC. It translates to CASSTTDNEQFF.

This clonotype has a handful of counts. V and J are TRBV7-2 and TRBJ1-6; possible D gene TRBD1, 5 bases. The CDR3 sequence is 14 residues long. Trimming left V 6 bases short and J 2 bases short, with 8 bases between. The germline CDR1 and CDR2 sequences are SGHTA and FQGNSA. In nucleotides, the CDR3 is TGTGCCAGCAGGTCGACAGCCTATAATTCACCCCTCCACTTT. Its protein product is CASRSTAYNSPLHF.

V is TRBV10-3 and J is TRBJ1-1; TRBD1 agrees at 8 bases. CDR1 ENHRY and CDR2 SYGVKD come from the germline V gene. V trimming: 0 bases; J trimming: 9 bases; junction bases outside the gene matches: 6. This CDR3 is 14 amino acids long. CDR3 residues: CAISESAGTGKAFF. As DNA, the CDR3 is TGTGCCATCAGTGAGTCGGCCGGGACAGGAAAAGCTTTCTTT.

This clonotype was picked up a small number of times. The CDR3 is CASSQVYIRDSQPHSGANVLTF. CDR3 in DNA: TGCGCCAGCAGCCAAGTCTATATCCGGGACAGCCAACCTCACTCTGGGGCCAACGTCCTGACTTTC. This chain connects TRBV4-3 to TRBJ2-6; 7 nucleotides match TRBD1. CDR3 length equals 22 residues. Trimming cost V 1 base and J 0 bases; bases outside gene matches: 18. CDR1 is LGHNA and CDR2 is YSLEER in the germline V gene.

As for this clonotype: A read error may produce the germline difference seen at one junction end. This chain joins TRBV5-1 and TRBJ2-5; D is ambiguous. The CDR3 extends over 13 amino acids. Germline V gene lookup returns CDR1 SGHRS and CDR2 YFSETQ. The CDR3 spells CARSLSSYNEQYF. CDR3 nucleotides: TGCGCCCGCAGCTTGAGCTCCTACAATGAGCAGTACTTC.

V gene TRBV10-3 combines with J gene TRBJ1-1; TRBD1 matches 10 bases. V shed 7 bases, J shed 1 base, and the junction held 6 bases outside the gene matches. The CDR3 is 15 amino acids. Looked up from germline, CDR1 is ENHRY and CDR2 is SYGVKD. The CDR3 DNA follows: TGTGCCATCAACGATAGACAGGGGGCGAACACTGAAGCTTTCTTT. Amino acid sequence: CAINDRQGANTEAFF.

The chain combines TRBV27 with TRBJ2-7, with 8 bases fitting TRBD2. The germline gives CDR1 MNHEY, CDR2 SMNVEV (reference sequence). J gave up 9 bases and V 10 bases, and 11 bases lay outside the gene matches. CDR3 length equals 12 residues. The CDR3 reads CATGLSGRMQYF. CDR3 bases: TGTGCCACCGGCCTCAGCGGGAGAATGCAGTACTTC.

This clonotype was counted a few times. The rearrangement joins TRBV29-1 to TRBJ1-4; the match to TRBD1 covers 10 bases. With 5 bases clipped from V and 7 bases from J, the junction kept 4 bases outside the gene matches. The CDR3 consists of 13 residues. Germline CDR1 reads SQVTM; CDR2 reads ANQGSEA. The CDR3 region has the DNA TGCAGCGTTAGACAGGGGGCGCTTGAAAAACTGTTTTTT. This codes for CSVRQGALEKLFF.

This rearrangement joins TRBV4-1 to TRBJ2-7, with 12 positions matching TRBD2. In germline, CDR1 is MGHRA, CDR2 YSYEKL. V was pared by 0 bases and J by 1 base, with 1 base of the junction left unmatched. This CDR3 has 16 residues. This chain's CDR3 is CASSQETSGRSYEQYF. The DNA of the CDR3 is TGCGCCAGCAGCCAAGAGACTAGCGGGAGATCCTACGAGCAGTACTTC.

The table lists this clonotype with a count of one. The chain couples TRBV4-2 to TRBJ2-7, with D tentatively TRBD1 (5 bases). V lost 0 bases and J 0 bases, leaving 9 bases between the germline ends. The germline V gene encodes CDR1 LGHNA and CDR2 YNFKEQ. The CDR3 runs to 15 residues. CDR3 nucleotide sequence: TGTGCCAGCAGCCAAGACTCACAGGCCTCCTACGAGCAGTACTTC. Amino acids: CASSQDSQASYEQYF.

V is TRBV21-1 and J is TRBJ2-4; the D call TRBD2 from the table was never checked on the DNA. TRBV21-1 is a listed pseudogene. This CDR3 contains 16 residues. CDR3: CASSTLRKPLKNILYF. In DNA, the CDR3 is TGTGCCAGCAGCACCCTCCGGAAACCCCTTAAAAACATTCTGTACTTC.

In DNA, the CDR3 is TGTGCCAGCAGCTGGGACCAGAAGGGTCGCACAGATACGCAGTATTTT. Encoded protein: CASSWDQKGRTDTQYF. The chain combines TRBV5-6 with TRBJ2-3; the D gene could be TRBD1 or TRBD2 (5 bases each). The CDR3 spans 16 residues. Trimming left V 3 bases short and J 1 base short, with 15 bases between. The germline gives CDR1 SGHDT, CDR2 YYEEEE.

A single count supports this clonotype. This rearrangement joins TRBV29-1 to TRBJ2-3, with 8 bases that match TRBD1. V was clipped by 7 bases and J by 3 bases; unmatched bases: 3. The CDR3 extends over 12 amino acids. Germline V gene sequence: CDR1 SQVTM, CDR2 ANQGSEA. The DNA of the CDR3 is TGCAGCGCCGACAGGGGAACAGATACGCAGTATTTT. This gives the protein CSADRGTDTQYF.

The chain employs TRBV18 and TRBJ2-7; D is possibly TRBD1 (5 bases). V dropped 6 bases and J dropped 7 bases, with 19 bases sitting between them. The CDR3 spans 14 residues. Germline CDR1 KGHSH, CDR2 LQKENI. CDR3 bases: TGTGCCAGCTCTCCGATGGCAGGGCTGGGGGAGCAGTACTTC. Its translation is CASSPMAGLGEQYF.

This chain joins TRBV4-3 and TRBJ2-7, with a tentative D call TRBD1 (6 bases). Germline CDR1 LGHNA, CDR2 YSLEER. The V and J ends lost 0 bases and 6 bases respectively, with 12 bases between them. The CDR3 has 14 amino acids. The CDR3 nucleotides are TGCGCCAGCAGCCAAGAAAACAGGGTATTCGAGCAGTACTTC. Translation: CASSQENRVFEQYF.

A note on this clonotype: With a much larger clone just one base away, this may be a read error. This chain's CDR3 is CSVGASGRTNEQYF. As DNA, the CDR3 is TGCAGCGTTGGAGCTAGCGGGAGGACCAACGAGCAGTACTTC. The rearrangement uses TRBV29-1 and TRBJ2-7, with 11 bases matching TRBD2. Trimming took 4 bases from V and 5 from J; bases not matched to a gene: 7. There are 14 residues in the CDR3. Per the germline V gene, CDR1 is SQVTM and CDR2 is ANQGSEA.

The rearrangement joins TRBV15 to TRBJ2-6; D possibly corresponds to TRBD2 (6 bases). This CDR3 is 17 amino acids long. Trimming left V 5 bases short and J 0 bases short, with 14 bases between. Germline lookup yields CDR1 LNHNV and CDR2 YYDKDF (reference sequence). CDR3 sequence: CATSSRRGTSGANVLTF. The DNA of the CDR3 is TGTGCCACCAGCTCCCGTCGGGGGACCTCTGGGGCCAACGTCCTGACTTTC.

This clonotype was picked up a small number of times. The chain employs TRBV5-5 and TRBJ1-4; D is unresolved. The CDR3 sequence is 12 residues long. V was trimmed by 3 bases and J by 8 bases, leaving 8 bases between them. Germline values: CDR1 SGHKS, CDR2 YYEKEE (reference sequence). The CDR3 here is CASSSAWEKLFF. CDR3 DNA sequence: TGTGCCAGCAGCTCCGCCTGGGAAAAACTGTTTTTT. Full variable domain (remainder filled in from reference TRBV5-5 and TRBJ1-4): DAGVTQSPTHLIKTRGQQVTLRCSPISGHKSVSWYQQVLGQGPQFIFQYYEKEERGRGNFPDRFSARQFPNYSSELNVNALLLGDSALYLCASSSAWEKLFFGSGTQLSVL.

As for this clonotype: A much larger clone differs by one base, so this may be a read error. The chain combines TRBV29-1 with TRBJ2-7; D gene uncertain. Germline V CDR1 and CDR2: SQVTM, ANQGSEA. This CDR3 contains 12 residues. V was trimmed by 4 bases and J by 5 bases, leaving 12 bases between them. The CDR3 region has the DNA TGCAGCGTTGGGGTTAACTGGGACGAGCAGTACTTC. It specifies CSVGVNWDEQYF.

The rearrangement joins TRBV3-1 to TRBJ1-4; D uncertain. CDR3 length: 18 residues. Trimming removed 6 bases from V and 0 bases from J, with 20 bases in between. Germline V CDR1 and CDR2: LGHDT, YNNKEL (reference sequence). The CDR3 region is CASSDPSWARTTNEKLFF. The CDR3 DNA follows: TGTGCCAGCAGTGACCCCAGTTGGGCTAGGACAACTAATGAAAAACTGTTTTTT. The full variable domain, with the rest looked up from reference TRBV3-1 and TRBJ1-4, is DTAVSQTPKYLVTQMGNDKSIKCEQNLGHDTMYWYKQDSKKFLKIMFSYNNKELIINETVPNRFSPKSPDKAHLNLHINSLELGDSAVYFCASSDPSWARTTNEKLFFGSGTQLSVL.

The rearrangement uses TRBV25-1 and TRBJ2-4; 8 bases map to TRBD1. This CDR3 comprises 17 residues. Germline V lookup: CDR1 MGHDK, CDR2 SYGVNS. V trimming: 3 bases; J trimming: 7 bases; junction bases outside the gene matches: 14. The CDR3 DNA is TGTGCCAGCAGTGAGGGTGGCAGGGGGCAGCTGGGTAACATTCAGTACTTC. Residues: CASSEGGRGQLGNIQYF.